The source of this T cell receptor (beta chain) is a study of regulatory and conventional T cells in RAG deficiency. Study-wide findings and caveats: Other subsets showed 9.5 to 10-fold reductions, but Treg unique TCR beta sequences fell roughly 90-fold in these patients. Shannon entropy fell and Simpson indices rose in RAG-deficient patients. Omenn patients showed >85% Treg-Tconv overlap and shorter CDR3 lengths.

There are 12 residues in the CDR3. In germline, CDR1 is MNHEY, CDR2 SVGAGI. The trim removed 4 bases at V and 5 bases at J, leaving 1 base unmatched. TCRdb's table, derived via immunoSEQ multiplex PCR, lists solely in-frame clones and lacks some. This sample yields roughly 7,800 clones, of which 85% to 95% are seen a single time; approximately 1.5% belongs to the top ten. Regulatory T cells were sorted from blood as CD4+ CD25-high CD127-low cells. Concerning this clone: Its target is not known.

This sample was also put to use in a study of regulatory T cells. That paper states: The PCR used 52 TRBV and 13 TRBJ primers. Patient repertoires had restricted TRB V-J pairs and skewed V and J usage, most in Tregs.

The chain has TRBV6-5 and TRBJ1-2, with 7 nucleotides matching TRBD1. Material: CD127- CD25+ CD4+ Tregs sorted from blood. This clonotype originated in a human donor in good health. In DNA form, the CDR3 reads TGTGCCAGCAGTTCGACAGGGTATGGCTACACCTTC. Protein: CASSSTGYGYTF.